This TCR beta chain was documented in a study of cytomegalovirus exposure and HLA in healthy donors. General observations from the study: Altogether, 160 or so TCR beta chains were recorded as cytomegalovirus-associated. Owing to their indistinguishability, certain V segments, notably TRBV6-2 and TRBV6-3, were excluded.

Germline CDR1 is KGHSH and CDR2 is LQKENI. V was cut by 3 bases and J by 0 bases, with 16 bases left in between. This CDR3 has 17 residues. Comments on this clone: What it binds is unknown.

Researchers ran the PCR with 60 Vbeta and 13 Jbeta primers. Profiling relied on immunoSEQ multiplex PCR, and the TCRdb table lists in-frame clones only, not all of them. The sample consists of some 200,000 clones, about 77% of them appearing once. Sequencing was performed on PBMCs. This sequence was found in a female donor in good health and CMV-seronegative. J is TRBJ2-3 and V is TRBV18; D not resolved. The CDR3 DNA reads TGTGCCAGCTCACCCTATGCCGGGTCACCTAGCACAGATACGCAGTATTTT. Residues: CASSPYAGSPSTDTQYF.